The T cell receptor beta chain described here comes from a study of response to subunit inactivated influenza vaccine (dated by TCRdb to the late 2010s). At the level of the whole study: Deep quantitative profiling of the T cell receptor repertoire was used in the study to follow responses to a trivalent subunit inactivated influenza vaccine.

The time point label, read with the paper, signifies: approximately 40 days after influenza vaccine administration. Summary of the overall study and its limitations: The authors suggested that each seasonal influenza vaccination may recruit only a limited number of new T cells.

To prepare the library, RT-PCR was applied. The listed sequencing device is Illumina HiSeq 2500. TCRdb redid the processing of the public reads, applying fastp at Q25 and MiXCR, and retained in-frame beta chains. Each entry is one CDR3 protein sequence, shown with its most common DNA and genes. The sample has some 500,000 distinct CDR3 sequences on record, 10% to 15% of them singletons. Together, the top ten hold over 10% of the sample. Of note for this clonotype: Its antigen has not been determined. Base qualities are not recorded, but no much larger clone differs from it by a single base.

V gives up 2 bases and J gives up 4 bases, and the segment between their germline ends measures 8 bases. As encoded in the germline V gene, CDR1 is SGHTA while CDR2 is FQGNSA. The CDR3 goes from the cysteine to the phenylalanine over 13 residues. The CDR3 DNA has 39 bases and is translated from base 1. This TCR was recovered from a man over 45 who received an inactivated influenza vaccine. Donor details come from another sample of the same person, matched by shared clones. The input for sequencing was PBMCs from blood, taken roughly 46 days after vaccination. The chain links TRBV7-2 with TRBJ2-5, with no confident D gene call. CDR3 region: CASSLQVRETQYF. The DNA is as follows: TGTGCCAGCAGCTTACAGGTCAGAGAGACCCAGTACTTC.